The present TCR beta chain was sequenced within a study of regulatory T cells in long-lasting Graves disease. Worth noting for this clonotype: This may arise from a read error, as a much more abundant clone is one base away.

Time point specified: newly diagnosed GD, antithyroid drugs for less than 3 months. RNA from PBMCs was the source of the TCR library. Assembly of TCR beta libraries relied on iRepertoire HTBI primers together with Arm-PCR of CDR3 regions. TCRdb processed the multiplex PCR reads anew with MiXCR; each CDR3 protein has one entry. The profile shows approximately 470,000 distinct CDR3 sequences, 15% to 20% of them singletons. Separately, the same data were catalogued under a study of T cells in Graves' hyperthyroidism and ophthalmopathy. From that paper: Patients were excluded for uncontrolled infection, other autoimmune disease, pregnancy or lactation. The model made its ophthalmopathy prediction, and onset followed a median approximately 7 months later.

This TCR derives from a man aged 35 to 55 with Graves disease. The sequences come from peripheral blood mononuclear cells (PBMCs), collected at new diagnosis, from a patient treated with antithyroid drugs.

The CDR3 DNA reads TGTGCCAGCAGAACCCTCAGGCGAGTTAGCAATCAGCCCCAGCATTTT. This encodes CASRTLRRVSNQPQHF. V usage is TRBV28 and J usage is TRBJ1-5; the D is unclear. CDR1 is MDHEN, CDR2 SYDVKM, per germline. CDR3 length: 16 residues. With 6 bases removed from V and 0 bases from J, the gap between germline ends came to 15 bases.